This T cell receptor (beta chain) was identified during a study of siplizumab effects on memory and regulatory T cells (dated by TCRdb to about 2019). With respect to the entire study: The study looked at the effect of siplizumab, an anti-CD2 antibody, on alloreactive T-cell subsets in allogeneic mixed lymphocyte reactions made from human PBMCs.

For this chain, trimming is 2 bases at the V end and 6 bases at the J end, and the number of junction bases without a gene match is 10. From the cysteine up to the phenylalanine, the CDR3 has a length of 16 residues. Only CDR3 DNA is held: 48 bases, read in frame from base 1. From the germline V gene, CDR1 is MGHRA and CDR2 is YSYEKL. Notes on this clone: Its antigen remains undetermined. It has no much larger one-base neighbor in the sample; base qualities were not kept.

The full study reports these points: For roughly 75-96% of proliferating CD4+ or CD8+ clones, no naive or memory phenotype could be assigned. In reactions with siplizumab, an average of roughly 69% of mappable alloreactive CD4+ clones were Treg-derived, compared with 25% to 30% in control reactions. Because sequences at frequencies below about 10^-5 were poorly captured, only a minor fraction of alloreactive clones could be mapped back to unstimulated subsets. Siplizumab significantly reduced the cumulative frequency of alloreactive sequences traceable to unstimulated CD4+ memory T cells. Compared with memory T cells, unstimulated naive T cells appeared more diverse, and naive cells seemed to make a substantial contribution to the alloresponse. The suppressive function of proliferating Tregs from siplizumab cultures was not functionally confirmed.

Additional sequencing covered unstimulated subsets from a few donor pairs, namely CD8+ effector memory, CD4+ naive, CD8+ TEMRA, CD4+ memory and CD8+ naive. Sorted unstimulated T cells and proliferating T cells recovered from mixed lymphocyte reactions underwent TCRbeta CDR3 sequencing. Fresh whole blood from 9 to 11 HLA-typed healthy donors was used as the source from which PBMCs were isolated. The method was the immunoSEQ multiplex PCR assay. Each sample had 90,000 to 100,000 TCR templates assayed by the deep sequencing platform. Genomic DNA extracted from sorted T cells was used for TCRbeta CDR3 sequencing. From the authors' description of their analysis: The R programming language was used for clonal analysis of TCRbeta CDR3 data. Alloreactive CD4+ and CD8+ clones were defined by comparing unstimulated samples with post-reaction CFSE-low samples. By matching sequences to the repertoires of sorted unstimulated Treg and non-Treg cells, each alloreactive CD4+ clone was assigned a regulatory or non-regulatory origin. This immuneACCESS table, as held by TCRdb, lists in-frame sequences with V and J called but not all clones. Of the missing ones, under half trace to an unresolved V gene in checked studies; the others have no known cause. For V, J and clone size, that table is used; D and trimming come from the DNA. For this sample there are tens of thousands of clones; about 96% appear just once. The top ten clonotypes cover 0.031% of the sample.

What was sequenced was naive CD4+ T cells sorted from blood. This sample's cell subset or site label indicates: unstimulated naive T cells. This receptor chain uses TRBV4-1 and TRBJ1-2; TRBD1 fits 9 bases in the junction. This clonotype originated in a human donor in good health. The nucleotide sequence reads TGCGCCAGCAGCCAACTGGGACAGGGAACTTTGAATGGCTACACCTTC. This sequence encodes CASSQLGQGTLNGYTF.